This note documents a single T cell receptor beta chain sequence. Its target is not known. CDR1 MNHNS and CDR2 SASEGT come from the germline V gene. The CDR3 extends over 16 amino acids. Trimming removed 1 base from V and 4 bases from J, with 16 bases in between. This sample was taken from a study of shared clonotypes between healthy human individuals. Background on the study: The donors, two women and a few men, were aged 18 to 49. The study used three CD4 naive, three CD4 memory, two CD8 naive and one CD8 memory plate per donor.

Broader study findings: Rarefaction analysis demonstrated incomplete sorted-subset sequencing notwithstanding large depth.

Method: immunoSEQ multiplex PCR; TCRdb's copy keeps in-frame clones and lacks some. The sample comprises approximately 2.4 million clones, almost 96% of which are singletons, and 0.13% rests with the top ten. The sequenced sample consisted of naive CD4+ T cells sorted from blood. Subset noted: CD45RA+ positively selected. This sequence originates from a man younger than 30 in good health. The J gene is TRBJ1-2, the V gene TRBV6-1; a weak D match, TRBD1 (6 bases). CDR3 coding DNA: TGTGCCAGCAGTGAAGGGGGGCCAGGGGTATTCTATGGCTACACCTTC. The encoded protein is CASSEGGPGVFYGYTF.